This T cell receptor beta chain comes out of a study of cytomegalovirus exposure and HLA in healthy donors. At the level of the study: In a later analysis, it was reported that the approximately 110 validation repertoires had been produced on the same platform as the roughly 700 repertoires belonging to the first cohort. General observations from the study: In the roughly 120 validation repertoires, a later analysis found that first-cohort TCR clusters tended to co-occur. Altogether, 164 TCR beta chains were recorded as cytomegalovirus-associated.

V lost 0 bases, J lost 9 bases, and 10 bases lay in between. The CDR3 is 13 amino acids. CDR1 and CDR2 (germline): SGDLS, YYNGEE. The protocol was immunoSEQ multiplex PCR, while the TCRdb copy is restricted to in-frame clones and leaves out a portion. The sample carries roughly 230,000 clones, less than 95% recorded once. This clone was counted a single time. The antigen remains unidentified. The source of this sequence is a woman in her thirties in good health and CMV-seronegative. The V and J genes are TRBV9 and TRBJ2-1; D uncertain. The specimen sequenced was PBMCs. In nucleotides, the CDR3 is TGTGCCAGCAGCGTAGAATCCCTCGGTGAGCAGTTCTTC. Its protein is CASSVESLGEQFF.